Reported below is one T cell receptor (beta chain). In its sample, this clone was seen once. It lacks a known antigen. Per-base qualities were not stored, and no clone one base away is much larger. This specimen belongs to a study of blood T cell repertoires in COVID-19 (dated by TCRdb to about 2020). Concerning the study at large: Collaborator samples came from the United States, Italy and Spain and covered acute and convalescent phases of COVID-19. The material from the prospective study consisted of cDNA or gDNA derived from T cells, B-cell-depleted T cells, or PBMCs. Deeply sampled blood TCRbeta repertoires from subjects exposed to, actively infected with, or recovered from COVID-19 were included in the dataset. The repertoires were made available in a free public database intended to serve as a resource for research on the immune response to SARS-CoV-2. The samples were drawn from two sources: the first 160 participants of the ongoing ImmuneRACE study, and 950 to 1,500 subjects contributed by 6 global collaborators. The sample metadata nearly always contained a de-identified subject ID, COVID-19 status, age in years and sex. Where available, HLA class I and class II types were obtained from metadata supplied by the sample provider rather than from assay-based typing. Beyond this particular receptor, the publication reports: Clinical and demographic metadata were provided uncurated, with the amount varying by source and participant.

In Seattle, one collaborating source enrolled patients while the infection was active and tracked those patients longitudinally over the course of disease. Collaborating institutions collected whole blood in K2EDTA tubes following their own protocols. For TCRbeta analysis, collaborators shipped samples as frozen whole blood, isolated PBMCs, or DNA extracted from either of those sample types. Based on the germline V gene, the CDR1 and CDR2 sequences are SQVTM and ANQGSEA. V lost 0 bases and J lost 0 bases, and the count of bases not matched to a germline gene is 2. There are 15 amino acids in the CDR3, from cysteine to phenylalanine inclusive. Just CDR3 DNA is preserved here, 45 bases in frame from base 1. The immunoSEQ Assay, a bias-controlled multiplex PCR, was used to amplify TCRbeta CDR3 regions from genomic DNA. Regarding the original processing steps: Within the assay, amplification of reference gene primers was used to estimate how many nucleated cells each sample contained. To quantify the absolute abundance of each unique TCRbeta CDR3 rearrangement, sequence reads were collapsed and filtered. For each sample, productive Simpson clonality was calculated as the square root of Simpson's diversity index over productive rearrangements. The immuneACCESS repertoire file appears here via TCRdb, limited to in-frame rearrangements. These files lack a portion of the clones; in checked studies, under half of the deficit traces to unresolved V genes, and the cause of the others is not known. V, J and clone size derive from that table, while D and trimming were established from the DNA sequence. Here the sample has around 400,000 clones; more than 75% occur a single time. Of the sample, under 3% is held by the ten largest clones.

The TCR originated in a woman aged 60-75 years with COVID-19, enrolled during active disease. The sample was peripheral blood. This chain joins TRBV29-1 to TRBJ1-2, with 9 middle bases fitting TRBD1. The CDR3 region has the sequence CSVEDRDRANYGYTF. The bases are TGCAGCGTTGAAGATCGGGACAGGGCTAACTATGGCTACACCTTC.